This TCR beta chain was documented in a study of post-analysis software for immune sequencing data. Study details: Relapsing-remitting, secondary progressive and progressive-relapsing forms of multiple sclerosis all featured among disease courses. General observations from the study: Batch-mates among the samples co-clustered strongly by F measure. Included in a set of four or five TRBV segments more frequent in patients than controls were TRBV5-6, TRBV5-1 and TRBV20-1.

J gave up 8 bases and V 2 bases, and 9 bases lay outside the gene matches. The CDR3 has 15 amino acids. The library was made from cDNA and included unique molecular identifiers. T cells numbering roughly 1 to 10 million yielded roughly 0.5 million cDNA molecules. TCRdb ran MiXCR on the PCR reads and lists one entry per CDR3 protein. In the table there are approximately 730,000 distinct CDR3 sequences, under 60% of which are singletons. Turning to this clonotype: Its specificity is not known.

This receptor was taken from a girl between 10 and 17 years old with multiple sclerosis. Input material: blood. The chain joins TRBV12-3 or TRBV12-4 to TRBJ2-4; 7 positions agree with TRBD2. CDR3 loop: CASSLRRPGGDIQYF. The CDR3 DNA reads TGTGCCAGCAGTTTACGGAGACCTGGGGGGGACATTCAGTACTTC.